The TCR beta chain described here comes from a study of T cell responses to AZD1222 COVID-19 vaccine. Overall study context: It was second doses at about 4 or about 12 weeks that were pooled. Study-level points and caveats: No day 14 peak samples; only post-peak repertoires were characterized. Along spike, vaccine-associated CD4 TCRs were found throughout, with dominance at 160-218 and 743-854. Females outnumbered males among donors, who were mostly white British; clonal diversity was possibly underestimated.

The CDR3 has 14 residues. The J segment lost 6 bases and the V segment lost 6 bases, leaving 3 bases of the junction unmatched. Germline V gene data show CDR1 as MDHEN and CDR2 as SYDVKM. With regard to this clone: Its antigen is as yet unknown.

Method: immunoSEQ multiplex PCR; TCRdb's copy keeps in-frame clones and lacks some. The table includes approximately 130,000 clones, approximately 90% detected once. The sequencing here drew on peripheral blood, taken on day 0 of AZD1222 vaccination. The V and J genes are TRBV28 and TRBJ2-3; TRBD2 matches at 13 bases. This clonotype was sampled from an adult in good health. Here the CDR3 DNA reads TGTGCCAGCAGCCTGACTAGCGGGAGGGATACGCAGTATTTT. Amino acid sequence: CASSLTSGRDTQYF.